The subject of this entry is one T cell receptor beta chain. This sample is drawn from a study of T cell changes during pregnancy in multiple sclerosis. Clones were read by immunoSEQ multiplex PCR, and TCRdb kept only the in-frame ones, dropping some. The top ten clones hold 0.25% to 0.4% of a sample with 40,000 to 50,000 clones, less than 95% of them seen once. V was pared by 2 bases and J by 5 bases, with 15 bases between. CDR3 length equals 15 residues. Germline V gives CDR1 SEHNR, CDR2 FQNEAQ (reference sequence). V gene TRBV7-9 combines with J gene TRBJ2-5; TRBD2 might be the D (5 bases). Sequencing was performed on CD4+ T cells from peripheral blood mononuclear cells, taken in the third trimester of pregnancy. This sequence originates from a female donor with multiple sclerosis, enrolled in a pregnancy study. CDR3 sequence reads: CASSLRESSSETQYF. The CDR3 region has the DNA TGTGCCAGCAGCTTAAGGGAGTCGAGCTCGGAGACCCAGTACTTC.